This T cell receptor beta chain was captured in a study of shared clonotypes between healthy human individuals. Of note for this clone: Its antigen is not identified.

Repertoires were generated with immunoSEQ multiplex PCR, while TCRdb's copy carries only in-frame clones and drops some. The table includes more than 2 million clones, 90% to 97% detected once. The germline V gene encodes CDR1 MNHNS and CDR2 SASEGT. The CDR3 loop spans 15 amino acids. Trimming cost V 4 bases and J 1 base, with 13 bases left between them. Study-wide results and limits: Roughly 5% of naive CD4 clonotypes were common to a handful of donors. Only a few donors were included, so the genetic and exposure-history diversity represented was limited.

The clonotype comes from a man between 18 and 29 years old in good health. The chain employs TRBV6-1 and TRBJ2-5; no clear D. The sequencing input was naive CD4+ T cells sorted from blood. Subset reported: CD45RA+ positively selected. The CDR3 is CASSGWQIFQETQYF. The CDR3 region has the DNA TGTGCCAGCAGTGGGTGGCAGATTTTCCAAGAGACCCAGTACTTC.